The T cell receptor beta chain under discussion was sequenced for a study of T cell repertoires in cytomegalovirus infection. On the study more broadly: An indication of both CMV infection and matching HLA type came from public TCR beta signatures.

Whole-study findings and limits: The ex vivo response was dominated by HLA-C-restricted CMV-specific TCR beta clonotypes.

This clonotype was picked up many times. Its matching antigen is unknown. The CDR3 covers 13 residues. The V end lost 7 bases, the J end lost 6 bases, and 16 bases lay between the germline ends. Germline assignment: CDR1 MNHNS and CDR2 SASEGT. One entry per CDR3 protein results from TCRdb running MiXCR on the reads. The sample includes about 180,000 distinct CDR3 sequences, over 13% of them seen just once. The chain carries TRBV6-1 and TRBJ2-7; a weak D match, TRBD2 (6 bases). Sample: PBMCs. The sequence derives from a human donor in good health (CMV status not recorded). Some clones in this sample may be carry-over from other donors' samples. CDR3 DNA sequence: TGTGCCAGCATGCTTGGGACCGGGGGCGAGCAGTACTTC. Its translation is CASMLGTGGEQYF.